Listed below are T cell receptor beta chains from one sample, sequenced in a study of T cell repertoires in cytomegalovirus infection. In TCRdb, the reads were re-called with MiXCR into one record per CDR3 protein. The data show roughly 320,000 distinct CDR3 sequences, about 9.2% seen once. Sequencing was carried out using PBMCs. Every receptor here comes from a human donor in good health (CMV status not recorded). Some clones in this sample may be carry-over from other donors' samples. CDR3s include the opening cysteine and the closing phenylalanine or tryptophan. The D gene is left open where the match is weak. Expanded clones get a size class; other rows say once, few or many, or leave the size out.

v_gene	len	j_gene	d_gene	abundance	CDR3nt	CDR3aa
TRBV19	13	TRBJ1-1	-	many	TGTGCCAGTAATCGACAGCCCAACACTGAAGCTTTCTTT	CASNRQPNTEAFF
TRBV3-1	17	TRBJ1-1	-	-	TGTGCCAGCAGCCAAGGTTCGGGGCCGAGTCAGAACACTGAAGCTTTCTTT	CASSQGSGPSQNTEAFF
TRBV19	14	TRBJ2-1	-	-	TGTGCCAGTAGTATAGAAAGCTCCTACAATGAGCAGTTCTTC	CASSIESSYNEQFF
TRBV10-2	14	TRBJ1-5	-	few	TGCGCCAGCAGTAGGTCCGGACTTAATCAGCCCCAGCATTTT	CASSRSGLNQPQHF
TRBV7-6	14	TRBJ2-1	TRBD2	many	TGTGCCAGCAGCTTTAGCGGGGGGGTATATGAGCAGTTCTTC	CASSFSGGVYEQFF
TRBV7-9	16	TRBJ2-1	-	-	TGTGCCAGCAGCCCCCCGGACCCAAACCCCCGTTTTGAGCAGTTCTTC	CASSPPDPNPRFEQFF
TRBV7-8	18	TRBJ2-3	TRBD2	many	TGTGCCAGCAGCTTAGCCCCCCGACTAGCGGGGTCCACAGATACGCAGTATTTT	CASSLAPRLAGSTDTQYF
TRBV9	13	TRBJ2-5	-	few	TGTGCCAGCAGCGTAGATTGGGATGGGACCCAGTACTTC	CASSVDWDGTQYF
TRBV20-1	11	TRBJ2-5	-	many	TGCAGTGCTAGATCCCAAGAGACCCAGTACTTC	CSARSQETQYF
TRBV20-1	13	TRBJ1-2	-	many	TGCAGTGCTAGTTCTGACTCCAACTATGGCTACACCTTC	CSASSDSNYGYTF
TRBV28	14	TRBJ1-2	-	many	TGTGCCAGCAGTTTCGGCCAGTCCTTCTATGGCTACACCTTC	CASSFGQSFYGYTF
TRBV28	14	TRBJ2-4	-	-	TGTGCCAGCACCTTGGCGGGGACCAAAAACATTCAGTACTTC	CASTLAGTKNIQYF
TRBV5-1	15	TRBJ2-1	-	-	TGCGCCAGCAGCATCTGGGGGAGCTCCTACAATGAGCAGTTCTTC	CASSIWGSSYNEQFF
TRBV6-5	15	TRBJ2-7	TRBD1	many	TGTGCCAGCAGTTACGGAGGACAGGGCTTCTACGAGCAGTACTTC	CASSYGGQGFYEQYF
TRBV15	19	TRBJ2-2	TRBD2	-	TGTGCCACCAGCAGAGAGAGGACTAGCGGGGGGTCGAACACCGGGGAGCTGTTTTTT	CATSRERTSGGSNTGELFF
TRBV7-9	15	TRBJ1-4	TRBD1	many	TGTGCCAGCAGTTCTAGGACAGGCACCCTGGAAAAACTGTTTTTT	CASSSRTGTLEKLFF
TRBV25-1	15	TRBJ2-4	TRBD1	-	TGTGCCAGCAGTGAATCCGACAGGGGCAAAAACATTCAGTACTTC	CASSESDRGKNIQYF
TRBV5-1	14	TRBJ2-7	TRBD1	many	TGCGCCAGCAGCCCAGGGACAGGAAATTACGAGCAGTACTTC	CASSPGTGNYEQYF
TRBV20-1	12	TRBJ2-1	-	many	TGCAGTGTTATTAGGGGAAATAGTGAGCAGTTCTTC	CSVIRGNSEQFF
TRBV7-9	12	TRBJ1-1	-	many	TGTGCCAGCGGCCAGAGGAGCACTGAAGCTTTCTTT	CASGQRSTEAFF
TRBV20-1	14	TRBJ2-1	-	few	TGCAGTGCTGGTGACAGGAGCTCCTACAATGAGCAGTTCTTC	CSAGDRSSYNEQFF
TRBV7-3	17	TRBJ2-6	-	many	TGTGCCAGCAGCCCACAACGTCCCTCCCAGGGGGCCAACGTCCTGACTTTC	CASSPQRPSQGANVLTF
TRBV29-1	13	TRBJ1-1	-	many	TGCAGCGTTGCCCTGGGCTTGAACACTGAAGCTTTCTTT	CSVALGLNTEAFF
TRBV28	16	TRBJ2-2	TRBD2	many	TGTGCCAGCAGACAAACTAGCGGGGGGAACACCGGGGAGCTGTTTTTT	CASRQTSGGNTGELFF
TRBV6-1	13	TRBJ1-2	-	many	TGTGCCAGCATTGGGGTTTCTAACTATGGCTACACCTTC	CASIGVSNYGYTF
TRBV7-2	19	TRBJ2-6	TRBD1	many	TGTGCCAGCAGCTTAGATTGGGGACAGGATTACTCTGGGGCCAACGTCCTGACTTTC	CASSLDWGQDYSGANVLTF
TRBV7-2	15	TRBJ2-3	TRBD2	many	TGTGCCAGCAGCCCAAGGGGGACTAGCGGGGATACGCAGTATTTT	CASSPRGTSGDTQYF
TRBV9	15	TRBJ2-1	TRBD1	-	TGTGCCAGCAGCGATCGACAGGGCCTCTACAATGAGCAGTTCTTC	CASSDRQGLYNEQFF
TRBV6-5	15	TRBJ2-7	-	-	TGTGCCAGCAGTTACTCTACAGGGCTAACCTACAAGCAGTACTTC	CASSYSTGLTYKQYF
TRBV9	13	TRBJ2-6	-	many	TGTGCCAGCAGCGTAGCTGGGGCCAACGTCCTGACTTTC	CASSVAGANVLTF
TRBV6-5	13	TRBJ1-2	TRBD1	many	TGTGCCAGCAGTCCCGTGAGGGGGCAAGGCTACACCTTC	CASSPVRGQGYTF
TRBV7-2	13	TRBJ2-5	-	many	TGTGCCAGCAGCTTAGGGCAGTTGGAGACCCAGTACTTC	CASSLGQLETQYF
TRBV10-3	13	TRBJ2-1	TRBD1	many	TGTGCCATCAGCGGACAGGGGGTCTATGAGCAGTTCTTC	CAISGQGVYEQFF
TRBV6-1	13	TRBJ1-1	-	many	TGTGCCAGCAGTGAACAGGGTCGGACTGAAGCTTTCTTT	CASSEQGRTEAFF
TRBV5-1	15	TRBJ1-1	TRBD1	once	TGCGCCAGCAGCTTGCAGGGGGTCCTGAACACTGAAGCTTTCTTT	CASSLQGVLNTEAFF
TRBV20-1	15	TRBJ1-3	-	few	TGCAGTGCTTGGCACTCACAGAGGGCTGGAAACACCATATATTTT	CSAWHSQRAGNTIYF
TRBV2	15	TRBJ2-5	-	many	TGTGCCAGCATGCGGCGGGGGCCGATCCAAGAGACCCAGTACTTC	CASMRRGPIQETQYF
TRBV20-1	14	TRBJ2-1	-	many	TGCAGTGCGGCCGGGACTCAAATCTTAAATGAGCAGTTCTTC	CSAAGTQILNEQFF
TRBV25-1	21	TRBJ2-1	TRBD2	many	TGTGCCAGCAGTGAATTAATTCTCTTCGATGAAGCGGGGGGCTCCTACAATGAGCAGTTCTTC	CASSELILFDEAGGSYNEQFF
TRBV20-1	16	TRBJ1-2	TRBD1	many	TGCAGTGCTAGAAACTGGGGGACAGGCTTGTCCTATGGCTACACCTTC	CSARNWGTGLSYGYTF
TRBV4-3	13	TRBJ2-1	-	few	TGCGCCAGCAGCCAAGATTATGCCTCCCTACAGTTCTTC	CASSQDYASLQFF
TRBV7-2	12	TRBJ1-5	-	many	TGTGCCAGCAGCTTTCACGATCAGCCCCAGCATTTT	CASSFHDQPQHF
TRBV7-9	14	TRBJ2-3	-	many	TGTGCCAGCAGTCCCCCGGCGAGCACAGATACGCAGTATTTT	CASSPPASTDTQYF
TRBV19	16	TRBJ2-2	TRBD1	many	TGTGCCAGTAGCGGATCATGGGACAGGTTAACCGGGGAGCTGTTTTTT	CASSGSWDRLTGELFF
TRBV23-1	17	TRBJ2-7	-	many	TGCGCCAGCAGTCAAGCTGGACAGCAGAAGGAGACGTACGAGCAGTACTTC	CASSQAGQQKETYEQYF